The next 29 T cell receptor beta chains were all read from a single sample in a study of shared T cell receptors in the human thymus. The table came from immunoSEQ multiplex PCR; TCRdb's copy has only in-frame clones and leaves some out. The sample lists 700,000 or so clones; 80% to 90% were seen once. The same data also went into a second study, on human thymus T cells.

Sample: thymocytes. The source is a girl under three years old with a congenital heart defect.

About this clone: Different DNA sequences within this sample yield the same CDR3. The chain uses TRBV9 and TRBJ2-7, with D possibly being TRBD2 (5 bases). Germline V gene data show CDR1 as SGDLS and CDR2 as YYNGEE. Trimming took 0 bases from V and 2 from J, leaving 6 bases between them. The CDR3 totals 13 residues. The CDR3 nucleotides read TGTGCCAGCAGCGTAGCGGGGACCTACGAGCAGTACTTC. As protein: CASSVAGTYEQYF.

This rearrangement joins TRBV5-1 to TRBJ2-5; D is unclear. With 5 bases removed from V and 2 bases from J, the gap between germline ends came to 7 bases. The CDR3 has 12 amino acids. Germline V lookup: CDR1 SGHRS, CDR2 YFSETQ. Written as DNA, the CDR3 is TGCGCCAGCAGTCGCAGGCAAGAGACCCAGTACTTC. Translated: CASSRRQETQYF.

V usage is TRBV19 and J usage is TRBJ1-4, with D tentatively TRBD1 (6 bases). Germline lookup yields CDR1 LNHDA and CDR2 SQIVND (reference sequence). The CDR3 has 18 amino acids. V was clipped by 5 bases and J by 0 bases, with 19 bases between them. The CDR3 DNA sequence: TGTGCCAGTAGTGTCAGGGGCCCGCCGTCTCCAACTAATGAAAAACTGTTTTTT. As protein: CASSVRGPPSPTNEKLFF. The variable domain in full, completed from reference TRBV19 and TRBJ1-4, reads DGGITQSPKYLFRKEGQNVTLSCEQNLNHDAMYWYRQDPGQGLRLIYYSQIVNDFQKGDIAEGYSVSREKKESFPLTVTSAQKNPTAFYLCASSVRGPPSPTNEKLFFGSGTQLSVL.

The genes are TRBV4-1 and TRBJ2-1; 12 bases agree with TRBD2. With V trimmed by 4 bases and J by 0 bases, 13 bases remained unmatched. CDR1 is MGHRA, CDR2 YSYEKL, per germline. This CDR3 has 20 residues. DNA for the CDR3: TGCGCCAGCAGCCGCCCCACTAGCGGGGGGCCCCTTAGCTCCTACAATGAGCAGTTCTTC. Protein: CASSRPTSGGPLSSYNEQFF.

The genes are TRBV4-1 and TRBJ1-2; D is ambiguous. This CDR3 has 16 amino acids. Trimming stripped 1 base from V and 4 bases from J, with 16 bases between. Per the germline V gene, CDR1 is MGHRA and CDR2 is YSYEKL. CDR3 protein: CASSQGWRALSYGYTF. In nucleotides, the CDR3 is TGCGCCAGCAGCCAAGGCTGGAGGGCCCTCTCCTATGGCTACACCTTC.

The chain links TRBV6-5 to TRBJ1-4; TRBD1 matches 7 bases. The CDR3 consists of 15 residues. V was clipped by 4 bases and J by 7 bases; unmatched bases: 9. The germline CDR1 and CDR2 sequences are MNHEY and SVGAGI. The CDR3 DNA reads TGTGCCAGCAGTTCAGATAGACAGGGTGCTGAAAAACTGTTTTTT. Amino acids: CASSSDRQGAEKLFF.

This rearrangement joins TRBV18 to TRBJ1-5; 7 bases are a match to TRBD1. The V gene's germline CDR1 is KGHSH and CDR2 LQKENI. The length of the CDR3 is 15 residues. Germline trimming cut 4 bases from V and 4 bases from J; bases unmatched to any gene: 7. The CDR3, as DNA: TGTGCCAGCTCACTTCAGACAGGGTTGAATCAGCCCCAGCATTTT. As protein: CASSLQTGLNQPQHF.

This clone showed up just a few times. The genes are TRBV7-2 and TRBJ2-1; perhaps TRBD1 as D (6 bases). This CDR3 spans 17 amino acids. The ends were cut back, 1 base at V and 6 bases at J, with 19 bases in the middle. The germline V gene has CDR1 SGHTA and CDR2 FQGNSA. The CDR3 nucleotides read TGTGCCAGCAGCTTAGTCTTCGACAGGTTAGAAGGCAATGAGCAGTTCTTC. Protein sequence: CASSLVFDRLEGNEQFF.

V is TRBV6-5 and J is TRBJ1-1; a weak D match, TRBD1 (6 bases). V was pared by 0 bases and J by 8 bases, with 10 bases between. This CDR3 has 13 residues. Looked up from germline, CDR1 is MNHEY and CDR2 is SVGAGI. The CDR3 loop reads CASSYSSDSEAFF. The CDR3 DNA reads TGTGCCAGCAGTTACTCATCGGACAGCGAAGCTTTCTTT.

V gene TRBV4-3 combines with J gene TRBJ2-7; no definite D call. This CDR3 has 14 amino acids. V shed 1 base and J shed 2 bases, with 9 bases lying between them. Germline loops: CDR1 LGHNA, CDR2 YSLEER. CDR3 coding DNA: TGCGCCAGCAGCCAAGGATCGGTCCCCTACGAGCAGTACTTC. Protein product: CASSQGSVPYEQYF.

Details on this clone: The sample has other DNA sequences that encode this CDR3 too. This chain uses TRBV6-1 with TRBJ1-6; the D is unclear. The CDR3 length is 16 residues. V was cut by 3 bases and J by 3 bases, with 12 bases left in between. CDR1 MNHNS and CDR2 SASEGT come from the germline V gene. CDR3 bases: TGTGCCAGCAGTGACAATCCGGGGATCTATAATTCACCCCTCCACTTT. Amino acids: CASSDNPGIYNSPLHF.

This clone was seen a single time. V gene TRBV11-2 combines with J gene TRBJ2-3; 7 nucleotides agree with TRBD1. The CDR3 has 14 residues. CDR1 SGHAT and CDR2 FQNNGV come from the germline V gene. V lost 7 bases and J lost 6; bases outside the gene matches: 10. CDR3 residues: CASIQDRSRDTQYF. As DNA, the CDR3 is TGTGCCAGCATCCAGGACAGGTCCCGGGATACGCAGTATTTT.

The V call is TRBV2, the J call TRBJ2-6; D possibly corresponds to TRBD1 (9 bases). V was clipped by 6 bases and J by 0 bases, with 21 bases between them. The V gene's germline CDR1 is SNHLY and CDR2 FYNNEI. This CDR3 is 19 amino acids long. The CDR3 bases are TGTGCCAGCAGCTCCCGGGGGGGACAGGGACCCTCTGGGGCCAACGTCCTGACTTTC. It translates to CASSSRGGQGPSGANVLTF.

The chain recombines TRBV4-1 with TRBJ1-4, with a weak D call TRBD1 (5 bases). V lost 0 bases and J lost 3, with 8 bases in between. The CDR3 runs to 15 residues. In germline, CDR1 is MGHRA, CDR2 YSYEKL. CDR3 bases: TGCGCCAGCAGCCAAGACAGACAGCCTAATGAAAAACTGTTTTTT. It encodes CASSQDRQPNEKLFF.

This chain uses TRBV9 with TRBJ1-1; tentatively, D is TRBD1 (6 bases). Germline V lookup: CDR1 SGDLS, CDR2 YYNGEE. The germline V and J ends were trimmed by 4 bases and 0 bases, with 16 bases remaining between them. This CDR3 spans 16 amino acids. CDR3 nucleotide sequence: TGTGCCAGCAGCACCTACAGGGCGCGTATGAACACTGAAGCTTTCTTT. It is translated as CASSTYRARMNTEAFF.

As regards this clone: Here the CDR3 omits its conserved ending phenylalanine or tryptophan, so a read error is the likely source. This chain links TRBV4-1 with TRBJ1-6; D is uncertain. Trimming took 0 bases from V and 0 from J, leaving 15 bases between them. The CDR3 is 19 residues long. The V gene's germline CDR1 is MGHRA and CDR2 YSYEKL. CDR3 coding DNA: TGCGCCAGCAGCCAAGAGATGGGCCGACCGAGCTCCTATAATTCACCCCTCCACCTT. Translating gives CASSQEMGRPSSYNSPLHL.

V is TRBV7-2 and J is TRBJ1-1, with 12 bases that match TRBD1. This CDR3 region has 16 residues. J lost 3 bases, V lost 5 bases, and 7 bases had no gene match. Germline V gene data show CDR1 as SGHTA and CDR2 as FQGNSA. The CDR3 DNA is TGTGCCAGCAGCACGAGGGACAGGGGGCTTCACACTGAAGCTTTCTTT. Its protein is CASSTRDRGLHTEAFF.

V is TRBV5-6 and J is TRBJ1-1; D uncertain. The V and J ends lost 5 bases and 4 bases respectively, with 18 bases between them. Per the germline V gene, CDR1 is SGHDT and CDR2 is YYEEEE. The CDR3 loop spans 15 amino acids. CDR3 DNA sequence: TGTGCCAGCAGTAGGAGAGCGGGTCGAGTCACTGAAGCTTTCTTT. This sequence encodes CASSRRAGRVTEAFF.

J is TRBJ2-1 and V is TRBV5-1; 13 bases line up with TRBD2. CDR1 is SGHRS and CDR2 is YFSETQ in the germline V gene. V shed 4 bases and J 8 bases; nucleotides not matched to a gene: 15. This CDR3 has 18 residues. The CDR3 sequence is CASSHPGGLAGFLDEQFF. The CDR3 DNA follows: TGCGCCAGCAGCCACCCGGGGGGACTAGCGGGGTTCCTCGATGAGCAGTTCTTC.

The chain carries TRBV9 and TRBJ2-3; the match to TRBD2 covers 10 bases. The CDR3 has 16 residues. V lost 0 bases and J lost 4; bases outside the gene matches: 5. CDR1 SGDLS and CDR2 YYNGEE come from the germline V gene. The CDR3 protein is CASSVVVAGGPDTQYF. CDR3 DNA sequence: TGTGCCAGCAGCGTAGTGGTAGCGGGGGGCCCAGATACGCAGTATTTT.

This clone has a single count. This rearrangement joins TRBV5-8 to TRBJ2-1; 10 bases are shared with TRBD2. CDR3 length: 18 amino acids. Trimming removed 1 base from V and 4 bases from J; junction bases left unmatched: 11. Germline V gene sequence: CDR1 SGHTS, CDR2 YDEGEE. The CDR3 DNA follows: TGTGCCAGCAGCTTGCCTTTCGAGCGGGGGGGACCTTACAATGAGCAGTTCTTC. It specifies CASSLPFERGGPYNEQFF.

V and J are TRBV9 and TRBJ2-7, with 12 positions matching TRBD2. CDR3 size: 16 residues. Germline loops: CDR1 SGDLS, CDR2 YYNGEE. With 3 bases clipped from V and 5 bases from J, the junction kept 9 bases outside the gene matches. Here the CDR3 DNA reads TGTGCCAGCAGCGCATTCGCTAGCGGGGGGGCCGACGAGCAGTACTTC. It specifies CASSAFASGGADEQYF.

This rearrangement joins TRBV5-1 to TRBJ1-1; tentative D call: TRBD1 (5 bases). CDR3 length: 15 amino acids. The germline CDR1 and CDR2 sequences are SGHRS and YFSETQ. The V gene lost 1 base and the J gene lost 0 bases, with 10 bases spanning the gap. The CDR3 DNA is TGCGCCAGCAGCTTGACCAGGGAATTGAACACTGAAGCTTTCTTT. This codes for CASSLTRELNTEAFF.

The chain has TRBV6-6 and TRBJ2-2; 7 nucleotides align to TRBD1. J lost 3 bases, V lost 3 bases, and 4 bases had no gene match. In germline, CDR1 is MNHNY, CDR2 SVGAGI (reference sequence). CDR3 length: 15 residues. The CDR3 nucleotides are TGTGCCAGCAGTTATAAGGACAGGTACACCGGGGAGCTGTTTTTT. It specifies CASSYKDRYTGELFF.

The V gene is TRBV7-9, the J gene TRBJ2-1, with D perhaps TRBD2 (5 bases). Germline lookup yields CDR1 SEHNR and CDR2 FQNEAQ (reference sequence). V dropped 5 bases and J dropped 8 bases, with 13 bases sitting between them. The CDR3 sequence is 13 residues long. DNA of the CDR3: TGTGCCAGCAGCGACGGGGTTCGTGATGAGCAGTTCTTC. This translates into CASSDGVRDEQFF. Full variable domain (outside the CDR3, taken from reference TRBV7-9 and TRBJ2-1): DTGVSQNPRHKITKRGQNVTFRCDPISEHNRLYWYRQTLGQGPEFLTYFQNEAQLEKSRLLSDRFSAERPKGSFSTLEIQRTEQGDSAMYLCASSDGVRDEQFFGPGTRLTVL.

The chain has TRBV4-3 and TRBJ1-1; D remains ambiguous. CDR1 is LGHNA, CDR2 YSLEER, per germline. V lost 1 base and J lost 5, with 14 bases in between. The CDR3 loop spans 15 amino acids. The CDR3: CASSQAVEEETEAFF. The CDR3 bases are TGCGCCAGCAGCCAAGCGGTGGAGGAAGAAACTGAAGCTTTCTTT.

The gene calls are TRBV11-2 and TRBJ2-7; 8 bases are a match to TRBD2. The V gene end was trimmed by 5 bases and the J gene end by 7 bases; junction bases not matched to a gene: 13. This CDR3 comprises 15 residues. Germline CDR1 is SGHAT and CDR2 is FQNNGV. The CDR3 loop is CASSPSRPGGEEQYF. The DNA of the CDR3 is TGTGCCAGCAGCCCTAGTAGGCCCGGGGGGGAAGAGCAGTACTTC.

The chain joins TRBV30 to TRBJ2-2; D is perhaps TRBD1 (6 bases). This CDR3 has 18 residues. CDR1 and CDR2 from the germline V gene are GTSNPN and SVGIG (reference sequence). The germline V and J ends were trimmed by 0 bases and 5 bases, with 22 bases remaining between them. CDR3 coding DNA: TGTGCCTGGAGTGTACGAATTACGGGACACCCTAGGACCGGGGAGCTGTTTTTT. It translates to CAWSVRITGHPRTGELFF.

In regard to this clone: At one end, the junction sequence differs from germline, possibly due to a read error. CDR3 DNA: TGTGCCAGCAGCGTTGGGGGGTCGACAGTACAAGGCTGCACCTTC. Amino acid sequence: CASSVGGSTVQGCTF. The chain couples TRBV6-1 to TRBJ1-2, with D perhaps TRBD1 (5 bases). CDR3 size: 15 residues. Looked up from germline, CDR1 is MNHNS and CDR2 is SASEGT.